These 19 T cell receptor beta chains were all obtained from the same sample, sequenced in a study of cytomegalovirus exposure and HLA in healthy donors. PCR was performed using 60 Vbeta and 13 Jbeta primers. Profiling relied on immunoSEQ multiplex PCR, and the TCRdb table lists in-frame clones only, not all of them. Of some 120,000 clones in the sample, 70% to 75% were seen once. The sequencing input was PBMCs. The receptors were gathered from a woman aged 18-35 years in good health and CMV-seronegative.

This CDR3 reads CASSLPDFSSSGNTIYF. In nucleotides, the CDR3 is TGTGCCAGCAGCCTGCCGGACTTTTCCAGCTCTGGAAACACCATATATTTT. The genes are TRBV5-4 and TRBJ1-3; D call uncertain. The V end was cut by 4 bases, the J end by 0 bases, with 17 bases between. The CDR3 loop spans 17 amino acids. Germline V gene sequence: CDR1 SGHNT, CDR2 YYREEE (reference sequence).

This clone was observed a single time. The gene calls are TRBV7-9 and TRBJ2-3, with 9 positions matching TRBD1. Germline CDR1 is SEHNR and CDR2 is FQNEAQ (reference sequence). The CDR3 covers 14 residues. V lost 5 bases and J lost 5; bases outside the gene matches: 5. The CDR3 region is CASSPGQGVDTQYF. As DNA, the CDR3 is TGTGCCAGCAGCCCGGGACAGGGAGTAGATACGCAGTATTTT.

This chain uses TRBV4-1 with TRBJ2-1, with D perhaps matching TRBD1 (6 bases). This CDR3 is 17 amino acids long. V was cut by 0 bases and J by 6 bases, with 18 bases left in between. Germline lookup yields CDR1 MGHRA and CDR2 YSYEKL. The CDR3 here is CASSQDEGRGTSNEQFF. The CDR3 coding sequence is TGCGCCAGCAGCCAAGATGAGGGCAGGGGAACTTCCAATGAGCAGTTCTTC.

V usage is TRBV29-1 and J usage is TRBJ2-7; TRBD1 matches at 9 bases. The germline V gene has CDR1 SQVTM and CDR2 ANQGSEA. After removal of 6 bases from V and 3 bases from J, the junction contained 6 bases not matched to a gene. The CDR3 is 13 residues long. CDR3 nucleotide sequence: TGCAGCGTCACCGGGACAGGGTACTACGAGCAGTACTTC. Amino acid sequence: CSVTGTGYYEQYF.

J is TRBJ1-5 and V is TRBV28; 9 bases agree with TRBD1. The germline V gene encodes CDR1 MDHEN and CDR2 SYDVKM. The CDR3 consists of 15 residues. With V trimmed by 5 bases and J by 3 bases, 5 bases remained unmatched. CDR3 residues: CASSKRTGVNQPQHF. The CDR3 DNA sequence: TGTGCCAGCAGTAAGCGGACAGGGGTCAATCAGCCCCAGCATTTT.

The rearrangement joins TRBV7-2 to TRBJ2-1; TRBD2 aligns across 11 bases. The germline V gene encodes CDR1 SGHTA and CDR2 FQGNSA. Germline trimming cut 5 bases from V and 5 bases from J; bases unmatched to any gene: 5. The CDR3 extends over 15 amino acids. The CDR3 DNA reads TGTGCCAGCAGCCCCCTAGCGGGGGGTAACAATGAGCAGTTCTTC. It encodes CASSPLAGGNNEQFF.

J is TRBJ2-5 and V is TRBV5-6, with a possible D match to TRBD2 (6 bases). Deletions cut 0 bases from V and 11 bases from J, with 11 bases between. The CDR3 runs 12 residues. The germline V gene has CDR1 SGHDT and CDR2 YYEEEE. The CDR3 coding sequence is TGTGCCAGCAGCTTGGGGAGGGTAGAGCAGTACTTC. Encoded protein: CASSLGRVEQYF.

V gene TRBV25-1 combines with J gene TRBJ2-5; 10 bases map to TRBD1. The germline V gene encodes CDR1 MGHDK and CDR2 SYGVNS. The CDR3 runs to 18 residues. J gave up 5 bases and V 10 bases, and 22 bases lay outside the gene matches. The CDR3 protein is CATSRPGQGKMYRETQYF. For the CDR3, the DNA is TGTGCCACCAGCAGACCGGGACAGGGGAAGATGTATCGGGAGACCCAGTACTTC.

The V call is TRBV2, the J call TRBJ1-5; no firm D call. V was clipped by 3 bases and J by 1 base, with 7 bases between them. From germline, CDR1 is SNHLY and CDR2 FYNNEI. The CDR3 contains 14 residues. DNA for the CDR3: TGTGCCAGCAGTGATGGGCCGAGCAATCAGCCCCAGCATTTT. It codes for CASSDGPSNQPQHF.

This clone showed up just a few times. The V and J genes are TRBV15 and TRBJ2-7; D is perhaps TRBD1 (6 bases). The ends were cut back, 4 bases at V and 1 base at J, with 11 bases in the middle. This CDR3 region has 14 residues. Germline V gives CDR1 LNHNV, CDR2 YYDKDF (reference sequence). The CDR3 protein is CATSISTGSYEQYF. CDR3 nucleotide sequence: TGTGCCACCAGCATTTCAACAGGGTCCTACGAGCAGTACTTC.

The chain recombines TRBV4-1 with TRBJ1-6, with 7 bases that match TRBD1. This CDR3 is 16 amino acids long. Germline values: CDR1 MGHRA, CDR2 YSYEKL. V was clipped by 4 bases and J by 7 bases; unmatched bases: 10. CDR3 in amino acids: CASSPLTGKGNSPLHF. DNA of the CDR3: TGCGCCAGCAGCCCACTGACAGGGAAGGGGAATTCACCCCTCCACTTT.

This clone was recorded only once. The chain has TRBV7-9 and TRBJ2-1, with TRBD2 matching 12 bases. The trim removed 4 bases at V and 7 bases at J, leaving 5 bases unmatched. The V gene's germline CDR1 is SEHNR and CDR2 FQNEAQ (reference sequence). This CDR3 has 15 amino acids. The CDR3 DNA sequence: TGTGCCAGCAGCTCTAGCGGGGGGGCTCGGAATGAGCAGTTCTTC. Amino acid sequence: CASSSSGGARNEQFF.

The chain joins TRBV13 to TRBJ1-3, with D perhaps TRBD1 (5 bases). Trimming cost V 4 bases and J 0 bases, with 10 bases left between them. The CDR3 is made up of 15 amino acids. Germline V gives CDR1 PRHDT, CDR2 FYEKMQ (reference sequence). The CDR3 sequence is CASSYRQFSGNTIYF. The CDR3 nucleotides read TGTGCCAGCAGCTACCGACAGTTCTCTGGAAACACCATATATTTT.

This clone occurred a few times. The chain uses TRBV9 and TRBJ2-5; D might be TRBD1 (6 bases). There are 15 residues in the CDR3. V lost 4 bases and J 5 bases, leaving 18 bases between the germline ends. CDR1 and CDR2 (germline): SGDLS, YYNGEE. The CDR3 here is CASSSSGTLRETQYF. The CDR3 DNA follows: TGTGCCAGCAGCTCCTCCGGGACATTGAGGGAGACCCAGTACTTC.

CDR3 bases: TGTGCCAGCAGTTTGGGACAGGGGGGATTCGAAAAACTGTTTTTT. It codes for CASSLGQGGFEKLFF. The chain links TRBV27 to TRBJ1-4; 11 nucleotides agree with TRBD1. In germline, CDR1 is MNHEY, CDR2 SMNVEV (reference sequence). Germline trimming cut 3 bases from V and 8 bases from J; bases unmatched to any gene: 5. There are 15 residues in the CDR3.

This chain uses TRBV19 with TRBJ2-7; 8 bases map to TRBD1. CDR1 and CDR2 from the germline V gene are LNHDA and SQIVND (reference sequence). This CDR3 is built from 15 residues. Unmatched junction bases numbered 9, after V lost 3 bases and J lost 5 bases. CDR3 region: CASSISSAGGDEQYF. Written as DNA, the CDR3 is TGTGCCAGTAGTATCTCCTCGGCAGGGGGCGACGAGCAGTACTTC.

The chain combines TRBV4-1 with TRBJ1-6, with D perhaps matching TRBD1 (5 bases). CDR1 is MGHRA and CDR2 is YSYEKL in the germline V gene. CDR3 length: 17 residues. Trimming left V 0 bases short and J 5 bases short, with 14 bases between. The CDR3 sequence: CASSQDLRQTNNSPLHF. For the CDR3, the DNA is TGCGCCAGCAGCCAAGATCTGAGACAGACGAATAATTCACCCCTCCACTTT.

As DNA, the CDR3 is TGTGCCAGCAGCTCTAGCGGGGGGACGCTAAGCACAGATACGCAGTATTTT. Its translation: CASSSSGGTLSTDTQYF. The V call is TRBV7-8, the J call TRBJ2-3, with 11 bases that match TRBD2. The trim removed 4 bases at V and 0 bases at J, leaving 6 bases unmatched. The CDR3 length is 17 residues. Germline loops: CDR1 SGHVS, CDR2 FQNEAQ.

The rearrangement uses TRBV6-1 and TRBJ2-3; the D is unclear. CDR3 size: 12 residues. The V and J ends lost 7 bases and 4 bases respectively, with 9 bases between them. CDR1 MNHNS and CDR2 SASEGT come from the germline V gene. CDR3 protein: CASIPGADTQYF. The CDR3 nucleotides are TGTGCCAGCATTCCGGGTGCAGATACGCAGTATTTT.